What follows is one T cell receptor beta chain and its context. The record originates from a study of technical replicates of blood from several donors. The length of the CDR3 is 15 residues. The V end was cut by 3 bases, the J end by 4 bases, with 13 bases between. The germline gives CDR1 SGHKS, CDR2 YYEKEE (reference sequence). Only in-frame clones appear in the TCRdb table, and some are missing; sequencing was by immunoSEQ multiplex PCR. There are nearly 80,000 clones in the sample; about nine tenths occur only once, and approximately 0.4% lies in the top ten. The chain links TRBV5-5 to TRBJ2-2; D is possibly TRBD2 (5 bases). The receptor was derived from a human donor in good health. The specimen sequenced was T cells isolated from PBMCs. CDR3 in amino acids: CASSCWPGCTGELFF. The CDR3, as DNA: TGTGCCAGCAGCTGTTGGCCGGGGTGCACCGGGGAGCTGTTTTTT. Filled out from reference TRBV5-5 and TRBJ2-2, the complete variable domain reads DAGVTQSPTHLIKTRGQQVTLRCSPISGHKSVSWYQQVLGQGPQFIFQYYEKEERGRGNFPDRFSARQFPNYSSELNVNALLLGDSALYLCASSCWPGCTGELFFGEGSRLTVL.